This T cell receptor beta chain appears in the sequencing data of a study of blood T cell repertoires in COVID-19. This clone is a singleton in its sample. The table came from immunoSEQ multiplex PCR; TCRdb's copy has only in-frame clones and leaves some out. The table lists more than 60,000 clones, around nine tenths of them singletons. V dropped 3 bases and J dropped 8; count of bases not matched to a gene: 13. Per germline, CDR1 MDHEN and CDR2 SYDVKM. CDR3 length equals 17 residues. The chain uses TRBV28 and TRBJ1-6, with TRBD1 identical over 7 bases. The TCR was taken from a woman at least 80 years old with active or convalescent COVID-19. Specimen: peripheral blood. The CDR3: CASSFPGGFVGDSPLHF. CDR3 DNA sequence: TGTGCCAGCAGTTTCCCAGGGGGGTTCGTTGGGGATTCACCCCTCCACTTT.